The sequence of this T cell receptor beta chain was determined in a study of blood T cell repertoires in COVID-19. Germline CDR1 ENHRY, CDR2 SYGVKD. V lost 3 bases and J 6 bases, leaving 12 bases between the germline ends. This CDR3 has 14 amino acids. TCRdb's table, derived via immunoSEQ multiplex PCR, lists solely in-frame clones and lacks some. The top ten hold approximately 2.1% of the sample, which has around 420,000 clones, roughly 90% seen once. The V and J genes are TRBV10-3 and TRBJ1-5; D remains ambiguous. The sequenced material came from PBMCs or T cells enriched from blood (not recorded which). The source is a woman aged 40 to 50 with acute COVID-19. The CDR3 loop reads CAISDLGDGQPQHF. CDR3 nucleotides: TGTGCCATCAGTGATTTGGGAGATGGTCAGCCCCAGCATTTT.